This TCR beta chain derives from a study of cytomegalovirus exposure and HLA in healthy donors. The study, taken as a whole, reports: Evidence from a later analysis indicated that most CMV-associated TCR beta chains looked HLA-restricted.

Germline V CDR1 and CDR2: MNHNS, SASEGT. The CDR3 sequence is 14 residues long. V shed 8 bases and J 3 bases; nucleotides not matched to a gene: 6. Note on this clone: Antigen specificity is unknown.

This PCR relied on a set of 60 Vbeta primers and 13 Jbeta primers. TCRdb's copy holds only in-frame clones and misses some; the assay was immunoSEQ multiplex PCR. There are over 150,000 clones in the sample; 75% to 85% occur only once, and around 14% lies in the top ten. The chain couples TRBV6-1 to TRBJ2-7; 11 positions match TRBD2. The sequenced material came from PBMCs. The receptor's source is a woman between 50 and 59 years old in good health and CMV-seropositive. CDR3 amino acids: CASATSGGDYEQYF. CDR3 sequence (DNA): TGTGCCAGCGCTACTAGCGGGGGTGACTACGAGCAGTACTTC.